This T cell receptor beta chain was observed in a study of blood T cells in healthy people across ages (dated by TCRdb to the mid-2010s). With regard to the full study: In model experiments, template switching captured about one uniquely barcoded TCR beta cDNA molecule for every two T cells. The study measured age-related changes in TCR beta repertoire diversity using deep sequencing normalized with unique cDNA molecular identifiers. Four age groups were formed from the donors: young (average approximately 15 years), middle-aged (roughly 38), aged (roughly 56) and long-lived (about 80). To avoid experimental bias, donors of different ages were distributed randomly across sequencing lanes. Using the same blood draw, the study looked at two additional independent replicas of 1 million unique cDNA reads for two donors, one aged 18 to 30 and the other aged 80 or older.

Library method: 5' RACE. Sequencing used an Illumina HiSeq 2500. The second PCR ran for about 7 to 11 cycles and used a J-beta primer mix along with a sample-barcoded 5' primer. A unique molecular identifier was introduced onto each TCR beta cDNA molecule by a template-switch 5' adaptor carrying 12 random nucleotides. At least 2.5 million CDR3-containing paired-end reads were obtained from each sample. First-strand cDNA synthesis was performed from all RNA using the Mint cDNA synthesis kit, with priming by a TRBC-specific oligonucleotide. All cDNA was treated with uracil-DNA glycosylase and then went through a first 18-cycle PCR with the universal primers M1SS and BC2_uni_R. Regarding the original processing steps: For normalization, 1 million high-quality reads, each with a distinct molecular identifier, were randomly selected from each sample. Instead of being binned into consensus sequences, reads that shared molecular identifiers were thrown out. MiTCR, set to a Q25 quality threshold and the strictest error-elimination algorithm, was used for CDR3 identification, clonotype clustering and error correction. A nonparametric unseen species model with Euler transformation was used to estimate lower-bound total TCR beta diversity. TCRdb reworked the public reads: Q25 trimming with fastp, MiXCR clone assembly, productive beta chains retained. Every CDR3 protein is listed once, alongside the most common genes and DNA of its rows. The V and J calls here are based on TCRdb, not the publication. For this sample there are over a million distinct CDR3 sequences; 40% to 45% appear just once. 4% of the sample rests with the top ten.

The roughly 39 donors, aged 6 to 90 years, were systemically healthy Caucasian individuals from Russia. Each donor gave 8 to 10 milliliters of peripheral blood, drawn into EDTA-treated Vacutainer tubes. PBMCs were isolated by Ficoll-Paque density-gradient centrifugation, with at least 6 million obtained per sample. Total RNA was extracted from PBMCs with Trizol reagent, with at least 5.5 micrograms obtained per sample. Naive CD45RAhigh/CD27high T cell percentages were measured by flow cytometry on a PBMC aliquot from every donor. The junction carries 11 bases between V and J, which are trimmed by 6 bases and 0 bases respectively. From a lookup of the germline V gene, CDR1 and CDR2 are KGHDR and SFDVKD. Spanning cysteine to phenylalanine, the CDR3 consists of 15 amino acids. Here the CDR3 DNA is all that survives: 45 bases in frame from base 1. Summary of the overall study and its limitations: As age increased, observed TCR beta diversity per million T cells dropped in a roughly linear way, and a significant reduction was already evident by age 40. Estimates of total diversity from one million sequenced T cells were regarded as lower bounds and underestimates. Because profiling used bulk unsorted PBMCs, naive and antigen-experienced compartments could not be compared conclusively. Because donor CMV infection status was unknown, age-related changes in expanded clonotypes were potentially confounded. Compared with the aged group, the long-lived group had more naive CD4+ T cells, fewer expanded clones and increased TCR diversity, a pattern suggesting age selection. Observed TCR beta diversity correlated strongly with the percentage of naive T cells measured by flow cytometry.

With regard to this clonotype: What this receptor recognizes is not known. Base qualities are not recorded, but no much larger clone differs from it by a single base.

The sequence is built from TRBV24-1 and TRBJ2-4, with no confidently assigned D gene. The sequencing sample was made of blood. The receptor was isolated from a woman under 30 in good health. The nucleotide sequence is TGTGCCACCAGTACCGAAGAAAGAGCCAAAAACATTCAGTACTTC. This gives the protein CATSTEERAKNIQYF.